A few counts support the clone carrying this T cell receptor (beta chain). TCRdb re-called the 5' RACE reads through MiXCR, storing one row per CDR3 protein. This sample yields roughly 190,000 distinct CDR3 sequences, of which under 12% are seen a single time; approximately 2.8% belongs to the top ten. This sample is drawn from a study of T-cell memory formation after mild COVID-19. The specimen was PBMCs or a T cell subset sorted from them (not recorded which). The TCR was taken from a young man who had mild COVID-19 (a few samples of this study predate the infection). Cell type and time point are not known.

CDR3 region: CASSSVGFSNQPQHF. DNA for the CDR3: TGTGCCAGCAGTTCGGTGGGGTTCAGCAATCAGCCCCAGCATTTT. V is TRBV6-5 and J is TRBJ1-5; D gene unclear. V was clipped by 4 bases and J by 1 base, with 11 bases between them. The CDR3 totals 15 residues. The V gene's germline CDR1 is MNHEY and CDR2 SVGAGI.